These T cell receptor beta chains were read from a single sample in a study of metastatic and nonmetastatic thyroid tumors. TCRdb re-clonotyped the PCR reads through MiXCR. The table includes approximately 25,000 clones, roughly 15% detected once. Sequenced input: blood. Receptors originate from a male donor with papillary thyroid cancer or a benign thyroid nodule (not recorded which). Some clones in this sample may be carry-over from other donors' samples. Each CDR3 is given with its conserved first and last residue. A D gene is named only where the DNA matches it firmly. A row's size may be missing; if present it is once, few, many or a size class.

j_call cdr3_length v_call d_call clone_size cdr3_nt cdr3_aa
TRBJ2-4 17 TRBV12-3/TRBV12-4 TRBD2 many TGTGCCAGCAGTTTGGGGGGGGTCGGATCAGCCAAAAACATTCAGTACTTC CASSLGGVGSAKNIQYF
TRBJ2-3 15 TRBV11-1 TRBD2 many TGTGCCAGCGCCCCGGGGGGGGATTGCACAGATACGCAGTATTTT CASAPGGDCTDTQYF
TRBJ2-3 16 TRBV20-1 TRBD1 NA TGCAGTGCTGGAGGCAGGGGGCCCCCGGGAACAGATACGCAGTATTTT CSAGGRGPPGTDTQYF
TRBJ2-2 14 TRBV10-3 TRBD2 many TGTGCCTCATCCTCGGGAGGGCCCCCCGGGGAGCTGTTTTTT CASSSGGPPGELFF
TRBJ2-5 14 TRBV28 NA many TGTGCCAGCAGCGGAAGGAGGGGGGCGGAGACCCAGTACTTC CASSGRRGAETQYF
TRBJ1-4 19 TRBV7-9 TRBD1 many TGTGCCAGCAGCCTGGCCCTTGGACAGGGCTTTTTCACTAATGAAAAACTGTTTTTT CASSLALGQGFFTNEKLFF
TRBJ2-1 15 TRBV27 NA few TGTGCCAGCAGACCTCTAGCGAACCACTACAATGAGCAGTTCTTC CASRPLANHYNEQFF
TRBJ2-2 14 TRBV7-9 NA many TGTGCCAGCAGCTTAGTCTCGGTGGCCGGGGAGCTGTTTTTT CASSLVSVAGELFF
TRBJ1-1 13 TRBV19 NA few TGTGCCAGTAGTATCGGACGAAACACTGAAGCTTTCTTT CASSIGRNTEAFF
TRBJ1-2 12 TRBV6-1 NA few TGTGCCAGCAGTGAGGGTCCCTATGGCTACACCTTC CASSEGPYGYTF
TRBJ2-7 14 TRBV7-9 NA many TGTGCCAGCAGCTTAGCGCCCAGCTCCTACGAGCAGTACTTC CASSLAPSSYEQYF
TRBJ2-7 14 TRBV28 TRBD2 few TGTGCCAGCCTAGCGGGGCTCTTTACCTACGAGCAGTACTTC CASLAGLFTYEQYF
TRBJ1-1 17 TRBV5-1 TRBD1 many TGCGCCAGCAGCTTGGTGGGGACAGGGTTAGGGAACACTGAAGCTTTCTTT CASSLVGTGLGNTEAFF
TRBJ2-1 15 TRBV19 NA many TGTGCCAGTAGTTTGGACGGTAGCTCCTACAATGAGCAGTTCTTC CASSLDGSSYNEQFF
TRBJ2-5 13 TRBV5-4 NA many TGTGCCAGCAGCCCGAAACCCCAAGAGACCCAGTACTTC CASSPKPQETQYF
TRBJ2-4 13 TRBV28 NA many TGTGCCAGCAGTTCCCCCCCGCTCGGAAATCAGTACTTC CASSSPPLGNQYF
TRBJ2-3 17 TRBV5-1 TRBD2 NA TGCGCCAGCAGCTTGGAGGGACTAGCGGGAGGTACAGATACGCAGTATTTT CASSLEGLAGGTDTQYF
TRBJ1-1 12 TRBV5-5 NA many TGTGCCAGCAGCTTTGGGGGCACTGAAGCTTTCTTT CASSFGGTEAFF
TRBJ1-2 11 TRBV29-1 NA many TGCAGCGTCCTCCTTATTGAGGGCTACACCTTC CSVLLIEGYTF
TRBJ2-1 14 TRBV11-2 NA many TGTGCCAGCAGCTTAGAGGTCAGGGGCAATGAGCAGTTCTTC CASSLEVRGNEQFF
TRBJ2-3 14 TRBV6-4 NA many TGTGCCAGCAGTGACTCGAAGGGGACGGATACGCAGTATTTT CASSDSKGTDTQYF
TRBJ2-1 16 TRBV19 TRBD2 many TGTGCCAGTAGCTATAAGTGGCGGGAGAACGACAATGAGCAGTTCTTC CASSYKWRENDNEQFF
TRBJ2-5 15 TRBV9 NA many TGTGCCAGCAGCGCAGCAGAGGGGGTTGGAGAGACCCAGTACTTC CASSAAEGVGETQYF
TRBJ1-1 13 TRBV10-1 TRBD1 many TGCGCCAGCAGTTTGACAGGGCCCACTGAAGCTTTCTTT CASSLTGPTEAFF
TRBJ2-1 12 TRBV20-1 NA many TGCAGTGCTAGATTACAGGCTTCATGGCAGTTCTTC CSARLQASWQFF
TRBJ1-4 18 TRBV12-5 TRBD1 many TGTGCTAGTGGTTTGGCCTTGGACTTCCGGGACAGGAATGAAAAACTGTTTTTT CASGLALDFRDRNEKLFF
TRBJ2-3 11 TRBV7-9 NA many TGTGCCAGCAGTAGGGTAGATACGCAGTATTTT CASSRVDTQYF
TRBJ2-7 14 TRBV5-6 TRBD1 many TGTGCCAGCAGCTATGGGACAGGGAACTACGAGCAGTACTTC CASSYGTGNYEQYF
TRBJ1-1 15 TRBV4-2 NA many TGTGCCAGCAGCCAAGGATCGGGGGTTCAGGAAGAAGCTTTCTTT CASSQGSGVQEEAFF